These 7 T cell receptor beta chains share one sample of origin, sequenced in a study of cytomegalovirus exposure and HLA in healthy donors. 60 Vbeta and 13 Jbeta primers were used in PCR. The protocol was immunoSEQ multiplex PCR, while the TCRdb copy is restricted to in-frame clones and leaves out a portion. In the table there are some 130,000 clones, approximately 71% of which are singletons. Material for sequencing was PBMCs. These receptors were taken from a man aged 25 to 40 in good health and CMV-seronegative.

The chain couples TRBV4-1 to TRBJ2-5, with 12 positions matching TRBD2. Looked up from germline, CDR1 is MGHRA and CDR2 is YSYEKL. With 1 base clipped from V and 1 base from J, the junction kept 1 base outside the gene matches. The CDR3 has 16 amino acids. For the CDR3, the DNA is TGCGCCAGCAGCCAAGGGACTAGCGGGATCCAAGAGACCCAGTACTTC. Amino acid sequence: CASSQGTSGIQETQYF.

This clone was seen more than once but under ten times. A junction boundary mismatches the germline segment, possibly from a read error. This rearrangement joins TRBV7-9 to TRBJ2-3, with D hard to call. CDR1 and CDR2 (germline): SEHNR, FQNEAQ (reference sequence). CDR3 size: 12 residues. CDR3 nucleotide sequence: TGTTCCAGCAGCCAAACGAGAGATACGCAGTATTTT. It translates to CSSSQTRDTQYF. The full variable domain, with the rest looked up from reference TRBV7-9 and TRBJ2-3, is DTGVSQNPRHKITKRGQNVTFRCDPISEHNRLYWYRQTLGQGPEFLTYFQNEAQLEKSRLLSDRFSAERPKGSFSTLEIQRTEQGDSAMYLCSSSQTRDTQYFGPGTRLTVL.

The rearrangement joins TRBV5-4 to TRBJ1-2; maybe TRBD1 (6 bases). The CDR3 spans 15 residues. Trimming shortened V by 4 bases and J by 2 bases, and 15 bases separated the two germline ends. Looked up from germline, CDR1 is SGHNT and CDR2 is YYREEE (reference sequence). The CDR3 reads CASSPRGGLNYGYTF. The CDR3 region has the DNA TGTGCCAGCAGCCCTCGAGGGGGTCTGAACTATGGCTACACCTTC.

The chain links TRBV27 to TRBJ1-1; D may be TRBD1 (6 bases). The V end was cut by 2 bases, the J end by 4 bases, with 11 bases between. CDR3 length: 14 amino acids. Per germline, CDR1 MNHEY and CDR2 SMNVEV (reference sequence). CDR3 sequence reads: CASSLGGASTEAFF. The CDR3 DNA is TGTGCCAGCAGTTTAGGGGGCGCGAGCACTGAAGCTTTCTTT.

This clone was counted only a few times. The chain joins TRBV10-1 to TRBJ2-3; 10 bases fit TRBD2. Germline V gene lookup returns CDR1 WNHNN and CDR2 SYGVQD (reference sequence). V trimming: 2 bases; J trimming: 2 bases; junction bases outside the gene matches: 1. The CDR3 covers 15 residues. The DNA of the CDR3 is TGCGCCAGCAGTGAGGGACTAGCGGTCACAGATACGCAGTATTTT. Protein: CASSEGLAVTDTQYF.

This clone was recorded a few times. The chain is built from TRBV5-1 and TRBJ1-1, with TRBD1 as a possible D gene (5 bases). Looked up from germline, CDR1 is SGHRS and CDR2 is YFSETQ. V lost 4 bases and J lost 2, with 15 bases in between. The CDR3 is made up of 15 amino acids. CDR3 in amino acids: CASSRFRVGNTEAFF. The CDR3 DNA is TGCGCCAGCAGCCGCTTCAGGGTCGGTAACACTGAAGCTTTCTTT.

J is TRBJ2-7 and V is TRBV5-6; D gene unclear. V gave up 4 bases and J gave up 5 bases, with 7 bases separating them. Per germline, CDR1 SGHDT and CDR2 YYEEEE. There are 11 residues in the CDR3. The CDR3 sequence is CASSLSHEQYF. CDR3 sequence (DNA): TGTGCCAGCAGCCTGAGCCACGAGCAGTACTTC.